This T cell receptor (beta chain) is from a study of spatial heterogeneity in lung cancer. In the study overall: Samples were donated by 72 untreated early-stage non-small cell lung cancer patients. Fewer alpha-chain than beta-chain sequences were consistently detected.

General observations from the study: Ubiquitous expanded tumor TCRs surfaced in blood more at resection than they did at follow-up.

Individual TCR cDNA molecules each bore their own unique molecular identifier. TCRdb redid the calling of the 5' RACE reads with MiXCR, one entry per CDR3 protein. The table records about 46,000 distinct CDR3 sequences, 12% of them present only once. Comments on this clonotype: Its antigen remains unknown.

Time point in this sample: blood at routine non-recurrence follow-up after resection. V dropped 5 bases and J dropped 7 bases, with 9 bases sitting between them. The CDR3 loop spans 11 amino acids. Sequencing used PBMCs, obtained at follow-up. The receptor was derived from a male donor with early-stage non-small cell lung cancer. V usage is TRBV12-3 or TRBV12-4 and J usage is TRBJ2-7, with a tentative D call TRBD1 (5 bases). The chain's CDR3 is CASSQRGEQYF. The CDR3 region has the DNA TGTGCCAGCAGTCAAAGGGGTGAGCAGTACTTC.